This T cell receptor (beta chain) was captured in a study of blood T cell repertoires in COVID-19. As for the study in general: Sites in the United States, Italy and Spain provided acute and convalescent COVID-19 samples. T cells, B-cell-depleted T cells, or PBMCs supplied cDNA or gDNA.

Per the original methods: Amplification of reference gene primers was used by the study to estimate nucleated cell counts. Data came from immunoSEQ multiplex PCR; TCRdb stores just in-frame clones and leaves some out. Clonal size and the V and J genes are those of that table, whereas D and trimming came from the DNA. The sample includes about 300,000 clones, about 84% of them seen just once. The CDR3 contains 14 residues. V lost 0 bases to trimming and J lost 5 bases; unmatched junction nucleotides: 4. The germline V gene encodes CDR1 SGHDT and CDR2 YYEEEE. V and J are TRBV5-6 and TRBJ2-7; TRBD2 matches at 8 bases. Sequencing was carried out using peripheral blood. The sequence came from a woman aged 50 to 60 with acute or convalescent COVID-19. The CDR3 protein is CASSLGTSFDEQYF. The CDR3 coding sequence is TGTGCCAGCAGCTTGGGGACTAGCTTCGACGAGCAGTACTTC.